This TCR beta chain emerged from a study of immune reconstitution after stem cell transplant in scleroderma. MiXCR, applied by TCRdb to the RT-PCR reads, yields one record per CDR3 protein. The table shows 1,900 or so distinct CDR3 sequences, with approximately 3.5% occurring only once. This clonotype was recorded many times. CDR1 is SGHNT and CDR2 is YYREEE in the germline V gene (reference sequence). The CDR3 is made up of 13 amino acids. V lost 2 bases and J 5 bases, leaving 10 bases between the germline ends. The sample here was taken before or after autologous hematopoietic stem cell transplantation (not recorded which). The clonotype was recovered from a male donor with systemic sclerosis. This chain uses TRBV5-4 with TRBJ2-5; D unresolved. DNA of the CDR3: TGTGCCAGCAGCTTAGGGTATGCGGAGACCCAGTACTTC. Translation gives CASSLGYAETQYF.